The source of this T cell receptor beta chain is a study of OX40 agonist ivuxolimab in advanced cancers. CDR1 is SGHTA and CDR2 is FQGNSA in the germline V gene. The J segment lost 6 bases and the V segment lost 7 bases, leaving 2 bases of the junction unmatched. The CDR3 extends over 12 amino acids. TCRdb keeps only in-frame clones here, not all; method: immunoSEQ multiplex PCR. Found here are over 95,000 clones, more than 95% of them singletons; the top ten hold 2% to 2.5%. The clonotype originates from an adult with an advanced solid tumor such as melanoma, head and neck, liver or kidney cancer. Sequencing used CD4+ or CD8+ T cells sorted from blood, obtained in a trial of the OX40 agonist ivuxolimab. The chain employs TRBV7-2 and TRBJ2-2, with TRBD1 identical over 7 bases. CDR3 DNA sequence: TGTGCCAGCACGCAGGGGGCCGGGGAGCTGTTTTTT. This encodes CASTQGAGELFF.